This is a list of T cell receptor beta chains from one sample in a study of pediatric ulcerative colitis. Using immunoSEQ multiplex PCR, the repertoire was profiled, and TCRdb retains in-frame clones only, with some absent. The table includes more than 50,000 clones, 70% to 85% detected once. Sequenced input: blood. The receptors here all came from a boy between 10 and 17 years old with moderate ulcerative colitis. The CDR3 runs from the conserved cysteine through the conserved F or W. Fields, in order: clone size, V gene, J gene, D gene, CDR3 protein, CDR3 DNA. The D gene is left open where the match is weak. Part of the rows lack a size; the others show once, few, many or a class for expanded clones.

clone size: NA
V gene: TRBV19
J gene: TRBJ1-5
D gene: TRBD1
CDR3 protein: CASRKGQGSNNQPQHF
CDR3 DNA: TGTGCCAGCCGAAAGGGACAGGGAAGTAACAATCAGCCCCAGCATTTT

clone size: NA
V gene: TRBV9
J gene: TRBJ1-3
D gene: TRBD1
CDR3 protein: CASTATGSSGNTIYF
CDR3 DNA: TGTGCCAGCACAGCGACAGGGAGCTCTGGAAACACCATATATTTT

clone size: NA
V gene: TRBV30
J gene: TRBJ1-2
D gene: NA
CDR3 protein: CAWSPTGAGNTF
CDR3 DNA: TGTGCCTGGTCCCCGACAGGCGCGGGGAACACCTTC

clone size: NA
V gene: TRBV5-1
J gene: TRBJ1-1
D gene: TRBD1
CDR3 protein: CASSGTGTGAEAFF
CDR3 DNA: TGCGCCAGCAGCGGAACCGGGACAGGGGCGGAAGCTTTCTTT

clone size: NA
V gene: TRBV5-1
J gene: TRBJ2-1
D gene: TRBD2
CDR3 protein: CASSLFYGGRADEQFF
CDR3 DNA: TGCGCCAGCAGCTTGTTTTATGGTGGGAGGGCGGATGAGCAGTTCTTC

clone size: NA
V gene: TRBV27
J gene: TRBJ2-1
D gene: NA
CDR3 protein: CASSWSGTKGDEQFF
CDR3 DNA: TGTGCCAGCAGTTGGTCGGGCACGAAAGGCGATGAGCAGTTCTTC

clone size: NA
V gene: TRBV18
J gene: TRBJ1-2
D gene: NA
CDR3 protein: CASSPGTDYGYTF
CDR3 DNA: TGTGCCAGCTCACCCGGAACAGACTATGGCTACACCTTC

clone size: NA
V gene: TRBV2
J gene: TRBJ2-6
D gene: TRBD1
CDR3 protein: CASSRDRGSSGANVLTF
CDR3 DNA: TGTGCCAGCAGCCGGGACAGGGGAAGCTCTGGGGCCAACGTCCTGACTTTC

clone size: NA
V gene: TRBV6-4
J gene: TRBJ2-3
D gene: NA
CDR3 protein: CASSGDLGDTQYF
CDR3 DNA: TGTGCCAGCAGCGGGGACTTAGGAGATACGCAGTATTTT

clone size: NA
V gene: TRBV29-1
J gene: TRBJ1-4
D gene: TRBD1
CDR3 protein: CSVGLDRGGEKLFF
CDR3 DNA: TGCAGCGTTGGACTCGACAGGGGCGGAGAAAAACTGTTTTTT

clone size: NA
V gene: TRBV7-2
J gene: TRBJ1-1
D gene: TRBD1
CDR3 protein: CASSISSGGTEAFF
CDR3 DNA: TGTGCCAGCAGCATATCCTCAGGGGGAACTGAAGCTTTCTTT

clone size: NA
V gene: TRBV7-6
J gene: TRBJ2-3
D gene: NA
CDR3 protein: CASSPRTGTDTQYF
CDR3 DNA: TGTGCCAGCAGCCCTCGGACAGGCACAGATACGCAGTATTTT

clone size: NA
V gene: TRBV30
J gene: TRBJ1-1
D gene: NA
CDR3 protein: CAWRPRVWMNTEAFF
CDR3 DNA: TGTGCCTGGAGACCCAGGGTTTGGATGAACACTGAAGCTTTCTTT

clone size: NA
V gene: TRBV5-6
J gene: TRBJ1-2
D gene: NA
CDR3 protein: CASSPLVSYGYTF
CDR3 DNA: TGTGCCAGCAGCCCCCTCGTGAGCTATGGCTACACCTTC

clone size: NA
V gene: TRBV19
J gene: TRBJ2-6
D gene: NA
CDR3 protein: CASSIGRIMSSGANVLTF
CDR3 DNA: TGTGCCAGTAGTATAGGGCGGATCATGAGCTCTGGGGCCAACGTCCTGACTTTC

clone size: once
V gene: TRBV6-5
J gene: TRBJ1-5
D gene: NA
CDR3 protein: CASSSRGSGQPQHF
CDR3 DNA: TGTGCCAGCAGTTCAAGGGGCTCCGGTCAGCCCCAGCATTTT

clone size: NA
V gene: TRBV5-6
J gene: TRBJ1-4
D gene: NA
CDR3 protein: CASSFFRREGEKLFF
CDR3 DNA: TGTGCCAGCAGCTTCTTCAGGAGGGAGGGTGAAAAACTGTTTTTT

clone size: few
V gene: TRBV7-3
J gene: TRBJ1-1
D gene: NA
CDR3 protein: CASSSPVGTEAFF
CDR3 DNA: TGTGCCAGCAGCTCCCCCGTGGGGACTGAAGCTTTCTTT

clone size: NA
V gene: TRBV30
J gene: TRBJ2-7
D gene: NA
CDR3 protein: CAWTAGTYEQYF
CDR3 DNA: TGTGCCTGGACCGCCGGGACCTACGAGCAGTACTTC

clone size: NA
V gene: TRBV25-1
J gene: TRBJ2-3
D gene: TRBD2
CDR3 protein: CASSEGAGGPTDTQYF
CDR3 DNA: TGTGCCAGCAGTGAAGGAGCGGGAGGGCCGACAGATACGCAGTATTTT

clone size: NA
V gene: TRBV9
J gene: TRBJ2-2
D gene: NA
CDR3 protein: CASSVVMDRELFF
CDR3 DNA: TGTGCCAGCAGCGTAGTAATGGACAGGGAGCTGTTTTTT

clone size: NA
V gene: TRBV16
J gene: TRBJ1-3
D gene: NA
CDR3 protein: CASSQSRAGNTIYF
CDR3 DNA: TGTGCCAGCAGCCAATCCAGGGCTGGAAACACCATATATTTT

clone size: NA
V gene: TRBV9
J gene: TRBJ2-7
D gene: TRBD2
CDR3 protein: CASNRGTGLIAYEQYF
CDR3 DNA: TGTGCCAGCAACCGGGGGACGGGACTAATCGCCTACGAGCAGTACTTC

clone size: NA
V gene: TRBV19
J gene: TRBJ1-2
D gene: NA
CDR3 protein: CASSMRRIYGYTF
CDR3 DNA: TGTGCCAGTAGTATGAGGCGGATTTATGGCTACACCTTC

clone size: NA
V gene: TRBV18
J gene: TRBJ2-5
D gene: NA
CDR3 protein: CASSLKETQYF
CDR3 DNA: TGTGCCAGCTCCCTGAAGGAGACCCAGTACTTC

clone size: NA
V gene: TRBV9
J gene: TRBJ2-7
D gene: TRBD1
CDR3 protein: CASSVGPGQGSYEQYF
CDR3 DNA: TGTGCCAGCAGCGTAGGACCGGGACAGGGTTCCTACGAGCAGTACTTC

clone size: NA
V gene: TRBV30
J gene: TRBJ1-4
D gene: NA
CDR3 protein: CAWTWTSNEKLFF
CDR3 DNA: TGTGCCTGGACCTGGACCTCTAATGAAAAACTGTTTTTT

clone size: NA
V gene: TRBV5-4
J gene: TRBJ2-2
D gene: NA
CDR3 protein: CASSLPANTGELFF
CDR3 DNA: TGTGCCAGCAGCTTACCCGCGAACACCGGGGAGCTGTTTTTT

clone size: NA
V gene: TRBV5-1
J gene: TRBJ1-1
D gene: NA
CDR3 protein: CASNTGTEAFF
CDR3 DNA: TGCGCCAGCAACACCGGCACTGAAGCTTTCTTT

clone size: once
V gene: TRBV23-1
J gene: TRBJ1-5
D gene: TRBD1
CDR3 protein: CASSQFPGTASNQPQHF
CDR3 DNA: TGCGCCAGCAGTCAATTCCCCGGGACAGCTAGCAATCAGCCCCAGCATTTT

clone size: NA
V gene: TRBV5-1
J gene: TRBJ2-3
D gene: TRBD2
CDR3 protein: CASSLAGRNTDTQYF
CDR3 DNA: TGCGCCAGCAGCTTGGCCGGGAGGAACACAGATACGCAGTATTTT

clone size: NA
V gene: TRBV29-1
J gene: TRBJ2-3
D gene: NA
CDR3 protein: CSVGQNTDTQYF
CDR3 DNA: TGCAGCGTAGGACAGAACACAGATACGCAGTATTTT

clone size: NA
V gene: TRBV11-2
J gene: TRBJ2-1
D gene: TRBD1
CDR3 protein: CASSLIGTEDEQFF
CDR3 DNA: TGTGCCAGCAGCTTGATAGGGACAGAGGATGAGCAGTTCTTC

clone size: NA
V gene: TRBV5-4
J gene: TRBJ2-5
D gene: NA
CDR3 protein: CASSFSGYIQETQYF
CDR3 DNA: TGTGCCAGCAGCTTTTCGGGGTACATTCAAGAGACCCAGTACTTC

clone size: NA
V gene: TRBV7-2
J gene: TRBJ2-3
D gene: NA
CDR3 protein: CASSLYQGTDTQYF
CDR3 DNA: TGTGCCAGCAGCTTATATCAGGGCACAGATACGCAGTATTTT

clone size: NA
V gene: TRBV29-1
J gene: TRBJ2-5
D gene: NA
CDR3 protein: CSASTDHRGETQYF
CDR3 DNA: TGCAGCGCTTCCACAGATCATCGAGGGGAGACCCAGTACTTC

clone size: NA
V gene: TRBV13
J gene: TRBJ2-7
D gene: NA
CDR3 protein: CASSSRLTYEQYF
CDR3 DNA: TGTGCCAGCAGCTCCAGATTAACCTACGAGCAGTACTTC

clone size: NA
V gene: TRBV7-9
J gene: TRBJ2-7
D gene: NA
CDR3 protein: CASSPRTAYEQYF
CDR3 DNA: TGTGCCAGCAGCCCCAGGACAGCCTACGAGCAGTACTTC

clone size: NA
V gene: TRBV25-1
J gene: TRBJ1-2
D gene: TRBD1
CDR3 protein: CASSEVGTGGNYGYTF
CDR3 DNA: TGTGCCAGCAGTGAGGTCGGGACAGGGGGGAACTATGGCTACACCTTC

clone size: few
V gene: TRBV29-1
J gene: TRBJ1-2
D gene: TRBD1
CDR3 protein: CRAGTGGLGYTF
CDR3 DNA: TGCAGGGCCGGGACAGGGGGTCTTGGCTACACCTTC

clone size: NA
V gene: TRBV5-5
J gene: TRBJ1-2
D gene: NA
CDR3 protein: CASSSGTSPYGYTF
CDR3 DNA: TGTGCCAGCAGCTCGGGAACGAGCCCCTATGGCTACACCTTC

clone size: NA
V gene: TRBV5-1
J gene: TRBJ1-3
D gene: NA
CDR3 protein: CASRRGSSGNTIYF
CDR3 DNA: TGCGCCAGCAGGCGGGGCTCCTCTGGAAACACCATATATTTT

clone size: NA
V gene: TRBV7-2
J gene: TRBJ2-7
D gene: TRBD2
CDR3 protein: CASTSGLAFHASSYEQYF
CDR3 DNA: TGTGCCAGCACCTCGGGACTAGCGTTCCACGCTAGCTCCTACGAGCAGTACTTC

clone size: NA
V gene: TRBV4-2
J gene: TRBJ2-3
D gene: NA
CDR3 protein: CASSLQTNTDTQYF
CDR3 DNA: TGTGCCAGCAGTCTACAGACAAATACAGATACGCAGTATTTT

clone size: NA
V gene: TRBV2
J gene: TRBJ1-6
D gene: NA
CDR3 protein: CASSELEISPLHF
CDR3 DNA: TGTGCCAGCAGTGAATTGGAGATTTCACCCCTCCACTTT

clone size: NA
V gene: TRBV6-1
J gene: TRBJ1-4
D gene: TRBD1
CDR3 protein: CASTRGQEEEKLFF
CDR3 DNA: TGTGCCAGCACCCGGGGACAGGAGGAGGAAAAACTGTTTTTT

clone size: NA
V gene: TRBV5-4
J gene: TRBJ2-1
D gene: NA
CDR3 protein: CAAFPGGLWINEQFF
CDR3 DNA: TGTGCTGCATTTCCAGGGGGGCTATGGATCAATGAGCAGTTCTTC

clone size: NA
V gene: TRBV19
J gene: TRBJ1-5
D gene: NA
CDR3 protein: CASSTDSLYQPQHF
CDR3 DNA: TGTGCCAGTAGTACTGACAGTCTGTATCAGCCCCAGCATTTT

clone size: NA
V gene: TRBV5-6
J gene: TRBJ1-1
D gene: NA
CDR3 protein: CASSLGRRNTEAFF
CDR3 DNA: TGTGCCAGCAGCTTGGGCAGAAGGAACACTGAAGCTTTCTTT

clone size: NA
V gene: TRBV7-8
J gene: TRBJ1-1
D gene: NA
CDR3 protein: CASSSVQGLFTEAFF
CDR3 DNA: TGTGCCAGCAGCTCGGTACAGGGTTTGTTCACTGAAGCTTTCTTT

clone size: NA
V gene: TRBV7-9
J gene: TRBJ2-3
D gene: NA
CDR3 protein: CASSLALSSEHTDTQYF
CDR3 DNA: TGTGCCAGCAGCTTAGCCCTTTCTAGCGAACACACAGATACGCAGTATTTT

clone size: NA
V gene: TRBV10-2
J gene: TRBJ2-5
D gene: TRBD1
CDR3 protein: CASLTGYQETQYF
CDR3 DNA: TGCGCCAGTTTGACAGGGTACCAAGAGACCCAGTACTTC

clone size: NA
V gene: TRBV7-2
J gene: TRBJ2-1
D gene: NA
CDR3 protein: CASTRSTGSSYNEQFF
CDR3 DNA: TGTGCCAGCACCAGATCAACAGGGAGCTCCTACAATGAGCAGTTCTTC

clone size: once
V gene: TRBV19
J gene: TRBJ2-3
D gene: NA
CDR3 protein: CASTLTDTDTQYF
CDR3 DNA: TGTGCCAGTACCCTCACGGACACAGATACGCAGTATTTT

clone size: NA
V gene: TRBV28
J gene: TRBJ2-3
D gene: NA
CDR3 protein: CASSFAGNTDTQYF
CDR3 DNA: TGTGCCAGCAGTTTTGCGGGGAACACAGATACGCAGTATTTT

clone size: NA
V gene: TRBV15
J gene: TRBJ1-3
D gene: NA
CDR3 protein: CATSRDYKDYSGNTIYF
CDR3 DNA: TGTGCCACCAGCAGAGATTATAAAGACTACTCTGGAAACACCATATATTTT

clone size: NA
V gene: TRBV27
J gene: TRBJ1-1
D gene: NA
CDR3 protein: CASSFLRGTLWAEAFF
CDR3 DNA: TGTGCCAGCAGTTTCCTCAGAGGAACCCTGTGGGCTGAAGCTTTCTTT